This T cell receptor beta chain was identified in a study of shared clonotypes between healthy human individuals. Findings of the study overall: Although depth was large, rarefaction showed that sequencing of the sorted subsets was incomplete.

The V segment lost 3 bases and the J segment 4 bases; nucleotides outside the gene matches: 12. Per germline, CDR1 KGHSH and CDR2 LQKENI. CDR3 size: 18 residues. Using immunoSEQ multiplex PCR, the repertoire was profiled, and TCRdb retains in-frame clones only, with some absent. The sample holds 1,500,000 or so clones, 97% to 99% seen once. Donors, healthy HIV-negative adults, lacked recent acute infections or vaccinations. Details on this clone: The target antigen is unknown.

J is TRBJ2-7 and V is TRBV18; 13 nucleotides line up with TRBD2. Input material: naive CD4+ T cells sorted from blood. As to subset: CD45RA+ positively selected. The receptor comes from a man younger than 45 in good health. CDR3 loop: CASSPLGTSGTTRYEQYF. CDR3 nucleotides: TGTGCCAGCTCACCCCTGGGGACTAGCGGGACGACAAGGTACGAGCAGTACTTC.